This T cell receptor (beta chain) was profiled in a study of shared clonotypes between healthy human individuals. Overall study results and limits: Naive subsets usually exceeded memory subsets in estimated richness. A small donor pool kept down the genetic and exposure-history diversity that was represented.

Across several immunoSEQ plates, the genomic DNA of each subset was split evenly. Generated by immunoSEQ multiplex PCR, the TCRdb table keeps only in-frame clones and is missing some. The data contain 560,000 or so clones, roughly 96% of them singletons. Germline CDR1 MGHRA, CDR2 YSYEKL. The CDR3 has 13 amino acids. Trimming stripped 2 bases from V and 6 bases from J, with 7 bases between. In the naive CD8 group, cells lacked CD45RO and were positively selected for CCR7, so terminally differentiated effector memory CD45RA+ cells were left out. Details on this clone: Its target is not known.

The V gene is TRBV4-1, the J gene TRBJ2-2; no reliable D call. The source material was naive CD8+ T cells sorted from blood. The sequence was obtained from a woman in her twenties or thirties in good health. CDR3 in amino acids: CASSQQSSGELFF. In DNA, the CDR3 is TGCGCCAGCAGCCAACAAAGTTCCGGGGAGCTGTTTTTT.